This entry lists 23 T cell receptor beta chains sequenced from one sample in a study of CD8+CD57+ T cells in acquired aplastic anemia. The sequenced patients had an expansion of CD8+CD57+ cells seen by flow cytometry. Using genomic DNA as the template, TCR beta VDJ and CDR3 profiling was carried out. TCRdb reprocessed the reads with MiXCR, giving one entry per CDR3 protein. The table includes 190,000 or so distinct CDR3 sequences, 48% detected once. Input material: sorted CD4+, CD8+, or CD8+CD57+ T cells (not recorded which) from PBMCs. These receptors were obtained from a human donor with aplastic anemia.

This clonotype was observed at least ten times. DNA of the CDR3: TGTGCCACCAGTGAACGGGGGGGTAATCAGCCCCAGCATTTT. Translating it yields CATSERGGNQPQHF. The V call is TRBV24-1, the J call TRBJ1-5; tentatively, D is TRBD1 (5 bases). This CDR3 has 14 residues. The V gene's germline CDR1 is KGHDR and CDR2 SFDVKD. The germline V and J ends were trimmed by 4 bases and 4 bases, with 10 bases remaining between them.

This clonotype was detected ten times or more. The chain combines TRBV6-5 with TRBJ2-7; the D is unclear. The CDR3 extends over 13 amino acids. Germline V CDR1 and CDR2: MNHEY, SVGAGI. The V end was cut by 4 bases, the J end by 3 bases, with 10 bases between. The CDR3, as DNA: TGTGCCAGCAGTTCCCCCCCCTACTACGAGCAGTACTTC. This translates into CASSSPPYYEQYF.

In its sample, this clonotype was seen many times. The chain employs TRBV11-2 and TRBJ2-1, with 9 bases lining up with TRBD2. V lost 5 bases, J lost 7 bases, and 6 bases stayed unmatched. CDR1 SGHAT and CDR2 FQNNGV come from the germline V gene. The CDR3 consists of 14 residues. The CDR3 is CASSIGLAINEQFF. DNA of the CDR3: TGTGCCAGCAGCATCGGACTAGCGATAAATGAGCAGTTCTTC. The full variable domain, in which reference TRBV11-2 and TRBJ2-1 provide the parts outside the CDR3, is EAGVAQSPRYKIIEKRQSVAFWCNPISGHATLYWYQQILGQGPKLLIQFQNNGVVDDSQLPKDRFSAERLKGVDSTLKIQPAKLEDSAVYLCASSIGLAINEQFFGPGTRLTVL.

In this sample, this clonotype turned up many times. CDR3 DNA sequence: TGTGCCAGCAGTTTATCAGGGGTCGTTTATCAGCCCCAGCATTTT. It yields the protein CASSLSGVVYQPQHF. The chain couples TRBV12-3 or TRBV12-4 to TRBJ1-5, with a possible D match to TRBD1 (6 bases). This CDR3 has 15 residues. V was trimmed by 2 bases and J by 5 bases, leaving 13 bases between them.

At least ten counts were recorded for this clonotype. The CDR3 sequence is CASSVELGPQETQYF. The CDR3 DNA follows: TGTGCCAGCAGCGTAGAGTTAGGGCCCCAAGAGACCCAGTACTTC. The chain joins TRBV9 to TRBJ2-5; D uncertain. Germline V CDR1 and CDR2: SGDLS, YYNGEE. This CDR3 contains 15 residues. V was cut by 0 bases and J by 1 base, with 10 bases left in between.

In nucleotides, the CDR3 is TGTGCCACCAGTGATTTGAGGGCGGGAGCGGTCAATGAGCAGTATTTT. Its translation: CATSDLRAGAVNEQYF. The chain uses TRBV24-1 and TRBJ2-3, with 7 bases matching TRBD2. Germline-derived CDR1 and CDR2 are KGHDR and SFDVKD. The CDR3 loop spans 16 amino acids. V dropped 0 bases and J dropped 11; count of bases not matched to a gene: 13.

The J gene is TRBJ2-3, the V gene TRBV9, with D maybe TRBD2 (5 bases). Germline CDR1 reads SGDLS; CDR2 reads YYNGEE. The CDR3 totals 13 residues. With 4 bases removed from V and 4 bases from J, the gap between germline ends came to 10 bases. CDR3 nucleotide sequence: TGTGCCAGCAGCCAGTGGAGGTCAGATACGCAGTATTTT. This encodes CASSQWRSDTQYF.

The CDR3 DNA reads TGTGCCAGCAGCGTCGGGAACAATGAGCAGTTCTTC. This encodes CASSVGNNEQFF. The chain recombines TRBV9 with TRBJ2-1; TRBD2 might be the D (5 bases). V was pared by 2 bases and J by 5 bases, with 5 bases between. Germline V gives CDR1 SGDLS, CDR2 YYNGEE. This CDR3 has 12 amino acids.

The table lists this clonotype with many counts. This chain links TRBV9 with TRBJ2-1; tentatively, D is TRBD2 (6 bases). V lost 0 bases and J 5 bases, leaving 18 bases between the germline ends. The CDR3 has 17 amino acids. Germline assignment: CDR1 SGDLS and CDR2 YYNGEE. CDR3 DNA sequence: TGTGCCAGCAGCGTAGGGGGGGTCCAGCCTTACAACAATGAGCAGTTCTTC. The encoded protein is CASSVGGVQPYNNEQFF.

V and J are TRBV7-6 and TRBJ2-2; TRBD1 aligns across 8 bases. The CDR3 extends over 15 amino acids. The germline CDR1 and CDR2 sequences are SGHVS and FNYEAQ. With V trimmed by 6 bases and J by 0 bases, 3 bases remained unmatched. The CDR3 DNA reads as TGTGCCAGCAGAAGGACAGGGACGAACACCGGGGAGCTGTTTTTT. Translating gives CASRRTGTNTGELFF.

With respect to this clonotype: At one boundary the junction diverges from the germline segment, which might be a read error. V is TRBV29-1 and J is TRBJ1-2; a weak D match, TRBD1 (5 bases). This CDR3 comprises 14 residues. Per the germline V gene, CDR1 is SQVTM and CDR2 is ANQGSEA. This CDR3 reads CSVEVQGPLYGYTF. The CDR3 DNA follows: TGCAGCGTGGAAGTTCAGGGACCCCTCTATGGCTACACCTTC.

This clonotype was detected once. An end of the junction does not agree with germline; a read error may underlie this. The chain recombines TRBV2 with TRBJ2-1; D perhaps matches TRBD2 (6 bases). CDR1 is SNHLY and CDR2 is FYNNEI in the germline V gene. This CDR3 spans 17 amino acids. DNA for the CDR3: TGTGCCAGCAGTGAAGCGGGAGGACTCCCCTCCGACAATGAGCAGTTCTTC. Its protein is CASSEAGGLPSDNEQFF.

This chain connects TRBV20-1 to TRBJ2-1; D ambiguous. Germline CDR1 is DFQATT and CDR2 is SNEGSKA (reference sequence). The V end lost 6 bases, the J end lost 4 bases, and 7 bases lay between the germline ends. This CDR3 is built from 11 residues. In DNA form, the CDR3 reads TGCAGTGCAACACAATACAATGAGCAGTTCTTC. The encoded protein is CSATQYNEQFF.

The chain recombines TRBV29-1 with TRBJ2-7, with 7 positions matching TRBD1. After removal of 4 bases from V and 1 base from J, the junction contained 1 base not matched to a gene. Germline V gene lookup returns CDR1 SQVTM and CDR2 ANQGSEA. The CDR3 totals 12 residues. The CDR3 bases are TGCAGCGTTGCGACAGGGTCCTACGAGCAGTACTTC. Its protein product is CSVATGSYEQYF.

This clonotype came up a few times. This chain uses TRBV5-6 with TRBJ2-2; 7 bases fit TRBD1. The V segment lost 1 base and the J segment 5 bases; nucleotides outside the gene matches: 5. The CDR3 is made up of 15 amino acids. Germline CDR1 is SGHDT and CDR2 is YYEEEE. The CDR3 region is CASSLTGALTGELFF. CDR3 sequence (DNA): TGTGCCAGCAGCTTGACAGGGGCCTTAACCGGGGAGCTGTTTTTT. Variable domain in full (rest from reference TRBV5-6 and TRBJ2-2): DAGVTQSPTHLIKTRGQQVTLRCSPKSGHDTVSWYQQALGQGPQFIFQYYEEEERQRGNFPDRFSGHQFPNYSSELNVNALLLGDSALYLCASSLTGALTGELFFGEGSRLTVL.

As concerns this clonotype: It may be a read error: a sequence one base away is much more abundant. The chain uses TRBV11-2 and TRBJ2-7; 7 bases align to TRBD2. CDR1 and CDR2 from the germline V gene are SGHAT and FQNNGV. The CDR3 is made up of 17 amino acids. The CDR3 sequence is CASSFRSVAGVSCEQYF. Written as DNA, the CDR3 is TGTGCCAGCAGCTTCAGGTCCGTTGCGGGGGTCTCCTGCGAGCAGTACTTC.

There are a few counts of this clonotype. The V call is TRBV7-9, the J call TRBJ1-2; maybe TRBD1 (6 bases). Between the trimmed V and J ends, which lost 6 bases and 2 bases, there was a span of 10 bases. The CDR3 contains 13 residues. CDR1 is SEHNR, CDR2 FQNEAQ, per germline (reference sequence). CDR3 bases: TGTGCCAGCAGTCGAGGACAGAACTATGGCTACACCTTC. Its protein is CASSRGQNYGYTF.

J is TRBJ2-7 and V is TRBV24-1; perhaps TRBD2 as D (6 bases). V was cut by 3 bases and J by 1 base, with 12 bases left in between. The germline gives CDR1 KGHDR, CDR2 SFDVKD. CDR3 length: 15 residues. As DNA, the CDR3 is TGTGCCACCAGTGATCCCAGACTAGGTTCCTACGAGCAGTACTTC. Encoded protein: CATSDPRLGSYEQYF.

This clonotype has more than one count but fewer than ten. The gene calls are TRBV29-1 and TRBJ1-1, with D possibly TRBD1 on 5 matching bases. Germline CDR1 SQVTM, CDR2 ANQGSEA. Trimming removed 4 bases at V and 0 bases at J, with 9 bases between. CDR3 length equals 13 residues. This CDR3 is CSVARDLNTEAFF. In DNA, the CDR3 is TGCAGCGTTGCAAGGGACCTGAACACTGAAGCTTTCTTT.

This chain joins TRBV12-3 or TRBV12-4 and TRBJ1-2; no firm D call. V shed 0 bases and J shed 6 bases, with 2 bases lying between them. The CDR3 contains 11 residues. The CDR3 DNA follows: TGTGCCAGCAGTTTAGCTCATGGCTACACCTTC. It yields the protein CASSLAHGYTF.

The chain is built from TRBV28 and TRBJ2-7; unclear D gene. CDR3 length: 12 amino acids. Trimming left V 8 bases short and J 7 bases short, with 15 bases between. The V gene's germline CDR1 is MDHEN and CDR2 SYDVKM. For the CDR3, the DNA is TGTGCCAGCCTAAACCTCAGTAATGAGCAGTACTTC. Its protein is CASLNLSNEQYF.

The rearrangement uses TRBV9 and TRBJ1-2, with TRBD1 matching 11 bases. The CDR3 is made up of 16 amino acids. Germline lookup yields CDR1 SGDLS and CDR2 YYNGEE. The V segment lost 4 bases and the J segment 6 bases; nucleotides outside the gene matches: 11. The CDR3 DNA sequence: TGTGCCAGCAGCACCCCGGGACAGGGGGGACACAATGGCTACACCTTC. Residues: CASSTPGQGGHNGYTF.

The chain joins TRBV10-3 to TRBJ1-4, with 8 bases fitting TRBD1. The CDR3 totals 18 residues. V trimming: 11 bases; J trimming: 3 bases; junction bases outside the gene matches: 20. The germline gives CDR1 ENHRY, CDR2 SYGVKD. The CDR3 sequence is CAGAGGQGALGPNEKLFF. As DNA, the CDR3 is TGTGCCGGAGCGGGGGGCCAGGGGGCCTTAGGACCTAATGAAAAACTGTTTTTT.